These 4 T cell receptor beta chains came from one sample sequenced in a study of cytomegalovirus exposure and HLA in healthy donors. Primers: 60 Vbeta forward and 13 Jbeta reverse. Sequenced by immunoSEQ multiplex PCR; TCRdb stores in-frame clones only, minus some. Of 89,000 or so clones in the sample, about four fifths were seen once. The sample taken for sequencing was PBMCs. The receptors originated from a man younger than 35 in good health and CMV-seropositive.

CDR3 in amino acids: CASSMTGSYEQYF. The CDR3 DNA reads TGTGCCAGCTCAATGACAGGGTCCTACGAGCAGTACTTC. The chain has TRBV18 and TRBJ2-7; 7 bases are a match to TRBD1. The V segment lost 5 bases and the J segment 1 base; nucleotides outside the gene matches: 2. The CDR3 is 13 amino acids. Germline V gives CDR1 KGHSH, CDR2 LQKENI. Full variable domain (missing parts from reference TRBV18 and TRBJ2-7): NAGVMQNPRHLVRRRGQEARLRCSPMKGHSHVYWYRQLPEEGLKFMVYLQKENIIDESGMPKERFSAEFPKEGPSILRIQQVVRGDSAAYFCASSMTGSYEQYFGPGTRLTVT.

The genes are TRBV27 and TRBJ2-7; 8 bases align to TRBD1. Germline V gene sequence: CDR1 MNHEY, CDR2 SMNVEV (reference sequence). The CDR3 is 16 residues long. The trim removed 6 bases at V and 6 bases at J, leaving 16 bases unmatched. The CDR3 is CASSYTGQGARSEQYF. The CDR3 DNA reads as TGTGCCAGCAGCTACACGGGGCAGGGGGCGCGTAGCGAGCAGTACTTC.

This clone showed up just a few times. This chain uses TRBV15 with TRBJ1-1, with 9 bases aligning to TRBD1. The junction had 5 bases not matched to a gene; V was cut back by 4 bases and J by 5 bases. There are 14 residues in the CDR3. Germline V CDR1 and CDR2: LNHNV, YYDKDF (reference sequence). The CDR3 is CATSMDRGGTEAFF. The CDR3 DNA reads as TGTGCCACCAGCATGGACAGGGGCGGGACTGAAGCTTTCTTT.

V usage is TRBV15 and J usage is TRBJ2-6, with a possible D match to TRBD1 (5 bases). The V end lost 3 bases, the J end lost 2 bases, and 14 bases lay between the germline ends. CDR1 and CDR2 (germline): LNHNV, YYDKDF (reference sequence). The CDR3 consists of 17 residues. The CDR3 protein is CATSSQGINPGANVLTF. Written as DNA, the CDR3 is TGTGCCACCAGCAGTCAGGGAATTAACCCTGGGGCCAACGTCCTGACTTTC.